This T cell receptor beta chain is drawn from a study of cytomegalovirus exposure and HLA in healthy donors. CDR1 and CDR2 from the germline V gene are MNHNS and SASEGT. Trimming cost V 4 bases and J 2 bases; bases outside gene matches: 11. The CDR3 consists of 17 residues. 13 Jbeta primers and 60 Vbeta primers were used for the PCR. Data came from immunoSEQ multiplex PCR; TCRdb stores just in-frame clones and leaves some out. Among approximately 200,000 clones listed, approximately 81% were seen once. The chain is built from TRBV6-1 and TRBJ2-7, with 10 bases matching TRBD1. The sample taken for sequencing was PBMCs. This receptor was obtained from a woman between 18 and 29 years old in good health and CMV-seropositive. The CDR3 DNA reads as TGTGCCAGCAGTGCCAGAGGCGGGACAGGGGCCACCTACGAGCAGTACGTC. Protein: CASSARGGTGATYEQYV.